Below, 9 T cell receptor beta chains from the same sample are listed, as sequenced in a study of control samples from healthy donors and cancer patients. Clones were read by immunoSEQ multiplex PCR, and TCRdb kept only the in-frame ones, dropping some. The table includes around 70,000 clones, approximately 83% detected once. Material for sequencing was blood. These TCRs come from a man in his sixties in good health.

The chain carries TRBV28 and TRBJ2-1; the match to TRBD1 covers 9 bases. Per germline, CDR1 MDHEN and CDR2 SYDVKM. The V and J ends lost 1 base and 2 bases, in that order; junction bases with no gene match: 9. This CDR3 has 18 residues. CDR3 coding DNA: TGTGCCAGCAGTTTATCCCACTACGACAGGGGGACCTACAATGAGCAGTTCTTC. It codes for CASSLSHYDRGTYNEQFF.

V usage is TRBV7-8 and J usage is TRBJ2-1, with 13 bases matching TRBD2. V dropped 5 bases and J dropped 9; count of bases not matched to a gene: 7. CDR1 and CDR2 from the germline V gene are SGHVS and FQNEAQ. The CDR3 totals 15 residues. CDR3 residues: CASSGGLAGASEQFF. CDR3 bases: TGTGCCAGCAGCGGAGGACTAGCGGGAGCTAGTGAGCAGTTCTTC.

This clone has only a few counts. V and J are TRBV6-5 and TRBJ1-5; D is unresolved. The CDR3 has 13 amino acids. Germline values: CDR1 MNHEY, CDR2 SVGAGI. Trimming took 0 bases from V and 5 from J, leaving 5 bases between them. CDR3 residues: CASSYSADQPQHF. CDR3 sequence (DNA): TGTGCCAGCAGTTACTCGGCGGATCAGCCCCAGCATTTT.

V gene TRBV7-3 combines with J gene TRBJ2-1, with D possibly being TRBD1 (6 bases). The length of the CDR3 is 15 residues. The ends were cut back, 0 bases at V and 12 bases at J, with 18 bases in the middle. In germline, CDR1 is SGHTA, CDR2 FQGTGA. CDR3 in DNA: TGTGCCAGCAGCTTAACAGGGGGAGACCCCGTAACGCAGTTCTTC. The encoded protein is CASSLTGGDPVTQFF. The whole variable domain, filled in from reference TRBV7-3 and TRBJ2-1, reads GAGVSQTPSNKVTEKGKYVELRCDPISGHTALYWYRQSLGQGPEFLIYFQGTGAADDSGLPNDRFFAVRPEGSVSTLKIQRTERGDSAVYLCASSLTGGDPVTQFFGPGTRLTVL.

The genes are TRBV7-2 and TRBJ2-5; D not resolved. Germline V CDR1 and CDR2: SGHTA, FQGNSA. The ends were cut back, 4 bases at V and 5 bases at J, with 11 bases in the middle. The CDR3 has 13 amino acids. The CDR3, as DNA: TGTGCCAGCAGCTCTCCCCCCAAGGAGACCCAGTACTTC. Its translation is CASSSPPKETQYF.

The chain links TRBV7-2 to TRBJ1-1; D may be TRBD1 (5 bases). This CDR3 spans 14 amino acids. V lost 2 bases and J lost 4, with 11 bases in between. The germline gives CDR1 SGHTA, CDR2 FQGNSA. The CDR3 nucleotides are TGTGCCAGCAGCTTAACGGGGGGGATCACTGAAGCTTTCTTT. This encodes CASSLTGGITEAFF.

The chain carries TRBV6-6 and TRBJ2-7, with TRBD2 matching over 10 bases. The CDR3 spans 14 residues. Trimming removed 4 bases from V and 3 bases from J; junction bases left unmatched: 3. Germline-derived CDR1 and CDR2 are MNHNY and SVGAGI (reference sequence). The CDR3 loop is CASSSSGSRYEQYF. The CDR3 bases are TGTGCCAGCAGTTCTAGCGGGAGTCGCTACGAGCAGTACTTC.

V is TRBV7-2 and J is TRBJ2-1; D could derive from TRBD1 or TRBD2 (5 bases each). The CDR3 consists of 14 residues. Germline CDR1 reads SGHTA; CDR2 reads FQGNSA. The ends were cut back, 7 bases at V and 2 bases at J, with 12 bases in the middle. CDR3 nucleotides: TGTGCCAGCAAACCGGGACCAACCTACAATGAGCAGTTCTTC. Encoded protein: CASKPGPTYNEQFF.

The chain combines TRBV5-1 with TRBJ1-3, with D possibly matching TRBD1 (5 bases). Germline V CDR1 and CDR2: SGHRS, YFSETQ. V shed 5 bases and J shed 4 bases, with 13 bases lying between them. This CDR3 is built from 14 residues. The CDR3 protein is CASRVSQEGNTIYF. In nucleotides, the CDR3 is TGCGCCAGCAGAGTATCACAGGAGGGAAACACCATATATTTT.